The 10 T cell receptor beta chains below all came from one sample that was sequenced in a study of blood T cell repertoires in COVID-19. Repertoires were generated with immunoSEQ multiplex PCR, while TCRdb's copy carries only in-frame clones and drops some. The sample includes around 200,000 clones, more than 80% seen only once; the top ten take 6% to 6.5%. Sequenced sample: PBMCs or T cells enriched from blood (not recorded which). The origin of the receptors is a man aged 35 to 55 who had recovered from COVID-19.

The chain recombines TRBV6-2 or TRBV6-3 with TRBJ1-2; D unclear. The V and J ends lost 1 base and 4 bases respectively, with 4 bases between them. This CDR3 comprises 12 residues. Germline V gene lookup returns CDR1 MNHEY and CDR2 SVGEGT. In DNA form, the CDR3 reads TGTGCCAGCAGTTACTTAGCCTATGGCTACACCTTC. Its translation is CASSYLAYGYTF.

DNA of the CDR3: TGCGCCAGCAGCTTGGCTGGTAGCTCCTACAATGAGCAGTTCTTC. It codes for CASSLAGSSYNEQFF. The chain uses TRBV5-1 and TRBJ2-1; D not resolved. CDR3 length equals 15 residues. The V gene lost 0 bases and the J gene lost 0 bases, with 7 bases spanning the gap. Per the germline V gene, CDR1 is SGHRS and CDR2 is YFSETQ.

The chain carries TRBV30 and TRBJ1-4, with TRBD1 as a possible D gene (5 bases). The length of the CDR3 is 16 residues. Trimming removed 0 bases at V and 2 bases at J, with 13 bases between. Germline values: CDR1 GTSNPN, CDR2 SVGIG (reference sequence). CDR3 loop: CAWSVGQGRTNEKLFF. The CDR3 DNA reads TGTGCCTGGAGTGTGGGGCAGGGAAGGACTAATGAAAAACTGTTTTTT.

This sequence joins TRBV9 and TRBJ2-2; maybe TRBD2 (6 bases). The CDR3 covers 17 residues. Trimming shortened V by 0 bases and J by 5 bases, and 17 bases separated the two germline ends. Germline V lookup: CDR1 SGDLS, CDR2 YYNGEE. In DNA, the CDR3 is TGTGCCAGCAGCGTAGGCCCACGGGACTCTCCTACCGGGGAGCTGTTTTTT. Translating gives CASSVGPRDSPTGELFF.

The gene calls are TRBV28 and TRBJ1-2, with TRBD1 matching 7 bases. In germline, CDR1 is MDHEN, CDR2 SYDVKM. The CDR3 length is 15 residues. After removal of 6 bases from V and 3 bases from J, the junction contained 10 bases not matched to a gene. The CDR3 DNA reads as TGTGCCAGCAGATTACAGGGGAATGGGCACTATGGCTACACCTTC. This sequence encodes CASRLQGNGHYGYTF.

This clone was seen a few times. CDR3 loop: CASRFSTGRAGELFF. For the CDR3, the DNA is TGTGCCAGCAGATTCTCGACAGGGAGAGCCGGGGAGCTGTTTTTT. The V and J genes are TRBV28 and TRBJ2-2; 7 bases fit TRBD1. The CDR3 is made up of 15 amino acids. The V gene end was trimmed by 6 bases and the J gene end by 6 bases; junction bases not matched to a gene: 10. Germline lookup yields CDR1 MDHEN and CDR2 SYDVKM.

The V call is TRBV27, the J call TRBJ2-1; perhaps TRBD2 as D (6 bases). This CDR3 has 16 amino acids. The germline gives CDR1 MNHEY, CDR2 SMNVEV (reference sequence). V lost 5 bases and J 6 bases, leaving 20 bases between the germline ends. This CDR3 reads CASSIPLTGEVNEQFF. Here the CDR3 DNA reads TGTGCCAGCAGTATACCTCTTACGGGAGAGGTCAATGAGCAGTTCTTC.

The rearrangement uses TRBV6-5 and TRBJ1-2, with D tentatively TRBD1 (5 bases). Trimming took 3 bases from V and 8 from J, leaving 16 bases between them. CDR1 MNHEY and CDR2 SVGAGI come from the germline V gene. There are 14 residues in the CDR3. The DNA of the CDR3 is TGTGCCAGCAGTTATTCTGGAGGGGTCGGCGGCTACACCTTC. It translates to CASSYSGGVGGYTF.

V and J are TRBV28 and TRBJ2-5; no firm D call. This CDR3 has 12 residues. The V gene's germline CDR1 is MDHEN and CDR2 SYDVKM. Trimming stripped 6 bases from V and 4 bases from J, with 9 bases between. CDR3 DNA: TGTGCCAGCAGCCTCGTCCGAGAGACCCAGTACTTC. Amino acids: CASSLVRETQYF.

The chain couples TRBV2 to TRBJ2-2; 8 bases are a match to TRBD1. This CDR3 is built from 14 residues. Germline loops: CDR1 SNHLY, CDR2 FYNNEI. Trimming removed 7 bases from V and 6 bases from J; junction bases left unmatched: 7. CDR3 protein: CASTELQGAGELFF. The CDR3 DNA is TGTGCCAGCACCGAATTACAGGGGGCCGGGGAGCTGTTTTTT.